The rows below give T cell receptor beta chains drawn from one sample of a study of cytomegalovirus exposure and HLA in healthy donors. Method: immunoSEQ multiplex PCR; TCRdb's copy keeps in-frame clones and lacks some. The table includes 99,000 or so clones, approximately 76% detected once. Source material: PBMCs. The receptors originated from a woman between 18 and 29 years old in good health and CMV-seropositive. The CDR3 runs from the conserved cysteine through the conserved F or W. A D gene is named only where the DNA matches it firmly. Rows give clone size only sometimes, using once, few, many, or a class for an expanded clone.

j_call d_call v_call clone_size cdr3_aa cdr3_nt
TRBJ2-7 NA TRBV10-3 NA CAISSSNWEQYF TGTGCCATCAGTTCCTCTAATTGGGAGCAGTACTTC
TRBJ2-1 TRBD2 TRBV6-1 NA CASSVLAGSSGEQFF TGTGCCAGCAGTGTGCTAGCGGGGAGCTCCGGGGAGCAGTTCTTC
TRBJ2-7 TRBD2 TRBV2 NA CASSGLVSGTSVYEQYF TGTGCCAGCAGCGGTCTTGTCTCCGGGACTAGCGTCTACGAGCAGTACTTC
TRBJ2-1 TRBD2 TRBV29-1 few CSVSLGGTRIGDEQFF TGCAGCGTGTCATTAGGGGGGACTAGGATCGGCGATGAGCAGTTCTTC
TRBJ1-1 TRBD1 TRBV7-3 NA CASSPGTGVNTEAFF TGTGCCAGCAGCCCCGGGACAGGGGTGAACACTGAAGCTTTCTTT
TRBJ1-5 NA TRBV23-1 NA CASSQSRQESNQPQHF TGCGCCAGCAGTCAATCCAGGCAGGAATCCAATCAGCCCCAGCATTTT
TRBJ1-4 NA TRBV19 NA CASSIAQSGQLFF TGTGCCAGTAGTATAGCCCAGTCTGGTCAACTGTTTTTT
TRBJ2-7 NA TRBV10-1 NA CASSDGGDRDEQYF TGCGCCAGCAGTGACGGGGGAGATCGAGACGAGCAGTACTTC
TRBJ2-1 TRBD2 TRBV5-1 NA CASSSPGLGLNEQFF TGCGCCAGCAGCTCCCCGGGACTAGGGCTCAATGAGCAGTTCTTC
TRBJ2-7 NA TRBV2 NA CASSDWQGFSEQYF TGTGCCAGCAGTGATTGGCAGGGGTTTAGCGAGCAGTACTTC
TRBJ2-5 NA TRBV21-1 NA CASSPTGPIPETQYF TGTGCCAGCAGCCCTACTGGGCCCATCCCGGAGACCCAGTACTTC
TRBJ2-5 NA TRBV4-1 NA CASSQPGPETQYF TGCGCCAGCAGCCAACCAGGCCCAGAGACCCAGTACTTC
TRBJ1-6 TRBD1 TRBV28 NA CASSSPTGWPPLHF TGTGCCAGCAGTTCGCCGACAGGGTGGCCACCCCTCCACTTT